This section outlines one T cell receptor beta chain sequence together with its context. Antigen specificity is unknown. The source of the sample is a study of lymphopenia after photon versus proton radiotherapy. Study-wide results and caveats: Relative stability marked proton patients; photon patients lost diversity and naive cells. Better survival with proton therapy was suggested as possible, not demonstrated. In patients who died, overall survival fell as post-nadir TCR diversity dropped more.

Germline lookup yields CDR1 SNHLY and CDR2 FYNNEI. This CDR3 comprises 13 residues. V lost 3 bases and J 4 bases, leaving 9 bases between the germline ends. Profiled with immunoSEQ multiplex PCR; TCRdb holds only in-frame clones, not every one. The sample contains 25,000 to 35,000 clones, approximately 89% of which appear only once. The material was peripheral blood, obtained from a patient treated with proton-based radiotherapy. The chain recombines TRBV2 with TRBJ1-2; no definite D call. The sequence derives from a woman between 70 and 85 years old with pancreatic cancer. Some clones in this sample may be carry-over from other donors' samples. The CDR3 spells CASSEPGAYGYTF. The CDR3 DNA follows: TGTGCCAGCAGTGAGCCAGGTGCCTATGGCTACACCTTC. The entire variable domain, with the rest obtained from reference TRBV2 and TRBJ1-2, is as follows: EPEVTQTPSHQVTQMGQEVILRCVPISNHLYFYWYRQILGQKVEFLVSFYNNEISEKSEIFDDQFSVERPDGSNFTLKIRSTKLEDSAMYFCASSEPGAYGYTFGSGTRLTVV.